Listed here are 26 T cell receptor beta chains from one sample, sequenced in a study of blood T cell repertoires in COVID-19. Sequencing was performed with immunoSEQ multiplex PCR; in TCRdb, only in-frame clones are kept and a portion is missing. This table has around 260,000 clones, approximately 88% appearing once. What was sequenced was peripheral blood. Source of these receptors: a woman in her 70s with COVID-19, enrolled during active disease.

Written as DNA, the CDR3 is TGTGCCAGCAGTTTGAACAGTCATTTAAACTATGGCTACACCTTC. Residues: CASSLNSHLNYGYTF. The chain recombines TRBV28 with TRBJ1-2, with D hard to call. Germline V gene data show CDR1 as MDHEN and CDR2 as SYDVKM. The V end was cut by 3 bases, the J end by 2 bases, with 13 bases between. The CDR3 length is 15 residues.

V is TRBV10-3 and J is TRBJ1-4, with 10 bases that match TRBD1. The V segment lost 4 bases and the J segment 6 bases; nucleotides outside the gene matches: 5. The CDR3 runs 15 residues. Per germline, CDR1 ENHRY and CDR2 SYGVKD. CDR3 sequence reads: CAISGRTGGDEKLFF. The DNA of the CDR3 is TGTGCCATCAGTGGCCGGACAGGGGGAGATGAAAAACTGTTTTTT.

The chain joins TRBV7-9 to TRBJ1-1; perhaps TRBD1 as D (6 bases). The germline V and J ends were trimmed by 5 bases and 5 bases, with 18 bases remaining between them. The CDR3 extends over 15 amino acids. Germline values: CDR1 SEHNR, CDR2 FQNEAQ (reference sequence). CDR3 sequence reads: CASSPTQGSGTEAFF. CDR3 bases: TGTGCCAGCAGCCCAACACAGGGATCAGGGACTGAAGCTTTCTTT.

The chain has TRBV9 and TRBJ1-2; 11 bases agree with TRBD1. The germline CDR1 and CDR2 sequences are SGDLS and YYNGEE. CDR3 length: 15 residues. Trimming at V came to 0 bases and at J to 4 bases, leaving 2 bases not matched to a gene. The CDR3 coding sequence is TGTGCCAGCAGCGTAGGGACAGGGGGCTTCTATGGCTACACCTTC. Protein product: CASSVGTGGFYGYTF.

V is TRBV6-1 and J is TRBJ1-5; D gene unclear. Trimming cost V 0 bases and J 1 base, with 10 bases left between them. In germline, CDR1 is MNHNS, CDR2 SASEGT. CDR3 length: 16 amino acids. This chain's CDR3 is CASSEAGRRSNQPQHF. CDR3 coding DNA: TGTGCCAGCAGTGAAGCGGGGAGAAGGAGCAATCAGCCCCAGCATTTT.

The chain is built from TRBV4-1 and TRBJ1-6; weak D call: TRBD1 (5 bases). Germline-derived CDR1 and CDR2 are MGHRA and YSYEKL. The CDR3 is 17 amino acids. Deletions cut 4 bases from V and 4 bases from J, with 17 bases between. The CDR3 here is CASSPGGGGSYNSPLHF. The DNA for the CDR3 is TGCGCCAGCAGCCCAGGCGGGGGAGGAAGTTATAATTCACCCCTCCACTTT.

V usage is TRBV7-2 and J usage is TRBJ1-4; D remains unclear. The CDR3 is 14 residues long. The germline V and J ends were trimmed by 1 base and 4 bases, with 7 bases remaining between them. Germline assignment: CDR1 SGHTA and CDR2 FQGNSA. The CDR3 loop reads CASSLDHFNEKLFF. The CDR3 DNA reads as TGTGCCAGCAGCTTAGATCACTTTAATGAAAAACTGTTTTTT.

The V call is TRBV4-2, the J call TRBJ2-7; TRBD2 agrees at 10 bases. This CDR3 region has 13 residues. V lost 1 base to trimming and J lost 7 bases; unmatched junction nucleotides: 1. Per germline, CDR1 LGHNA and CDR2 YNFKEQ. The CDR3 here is CASSQALAGEQYF. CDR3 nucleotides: TGTGCCAGCAGCCAAGCACTAGCGGGAGAGCAGTACTTC.

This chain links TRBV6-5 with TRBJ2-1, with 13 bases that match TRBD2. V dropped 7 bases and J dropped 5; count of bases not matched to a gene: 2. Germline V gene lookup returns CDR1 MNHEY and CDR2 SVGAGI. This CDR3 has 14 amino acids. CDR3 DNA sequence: TGTGCCAGCAATGGACTAGCGGGAGACAATGAGCAGTTCTTC. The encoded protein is CASNGLAGDNEQFF.

The CDR3 DNA follows: TGCGCCAGCAGCTGGACGGCCAGGGGTCTAAACACTGAAGCTTTCTTT. Its protein is CASSWTARGLNTEAFF. V is TRBV5-1 and J is TRBJ1-1; tentatively, D is TRBD1 (6 bases). The CDR3 length is 16 residues. Germline CDR1 SGHRS, CDR2 YFSETQ. The ends were cut back, 3 bases at V and 2 bases at J, with 17 bases in the middle.

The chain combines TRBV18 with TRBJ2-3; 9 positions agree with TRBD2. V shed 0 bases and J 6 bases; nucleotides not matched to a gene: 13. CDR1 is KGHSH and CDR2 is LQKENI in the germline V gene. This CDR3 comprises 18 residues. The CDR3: CASSPPGSRLAATDTQYF. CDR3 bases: TGTGCCAGCTCACCACCGGGGTCGAGACTAGCGGCCACCGATACGCAGTATTTT.

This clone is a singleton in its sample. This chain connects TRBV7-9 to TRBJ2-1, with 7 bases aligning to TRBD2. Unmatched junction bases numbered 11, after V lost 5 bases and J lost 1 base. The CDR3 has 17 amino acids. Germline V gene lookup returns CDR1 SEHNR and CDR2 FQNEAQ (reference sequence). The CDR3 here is CASSPGLVLISYNEQFF. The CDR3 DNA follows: TGTGCCAGCAGCCCAGGACTAGTTCTCATATCCTACAATGAGCAGTTCTTC.

The CDR3 protein is CASSEPGTEIYEQYF. CDR3 coding DNA: TGTGCCAGTAGTGAACCCGGGACAGAAATTTACGAGCAGTACTTC. The rearrangement uses TRBV19 and TRBJ2-7, with TRBD1 matching 7 bases. Losses at the gene ends were 5 bases for V and 4 bases for J; bases not matched to a gene: 11. The CDR3 consists of 15 residues. CDR1 is LNHDA and CDR2 is SQIVND in the germline V gene (reference sequence).

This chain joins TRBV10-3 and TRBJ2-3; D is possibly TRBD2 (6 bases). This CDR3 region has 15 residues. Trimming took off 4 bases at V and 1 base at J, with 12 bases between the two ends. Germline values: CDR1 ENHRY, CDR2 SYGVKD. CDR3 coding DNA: TGTGCCATCAGTGCGGGACGCGGGGGCACAGATACGCAGTATTTT. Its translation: CAISAGRGGTDTQYF.

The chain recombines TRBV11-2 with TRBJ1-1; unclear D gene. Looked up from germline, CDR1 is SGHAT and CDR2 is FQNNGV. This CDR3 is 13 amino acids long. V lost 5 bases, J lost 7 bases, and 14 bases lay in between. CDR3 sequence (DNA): TGTGCCAGCAGCCTGGTAACTTCGATTGAAGCTTTCTTT. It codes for CASSLVTSIEAFF.

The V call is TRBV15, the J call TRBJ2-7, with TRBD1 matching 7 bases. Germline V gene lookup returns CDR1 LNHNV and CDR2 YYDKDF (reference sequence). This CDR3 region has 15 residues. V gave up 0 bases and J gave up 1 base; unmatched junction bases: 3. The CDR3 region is CATSRDRGQSYEQYF. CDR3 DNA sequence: TGTGCCACCAGCAGAGATAGGGGACAGTCCTACGAGCAGTACTTC.

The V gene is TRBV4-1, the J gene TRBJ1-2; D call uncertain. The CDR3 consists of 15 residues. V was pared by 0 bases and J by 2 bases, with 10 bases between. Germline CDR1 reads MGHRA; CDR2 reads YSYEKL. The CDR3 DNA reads TGCGCCAGCAGCCAAGATGAAACAACGAACTATGGCTACACCTTC. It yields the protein CASSQDETTNYGYTF.

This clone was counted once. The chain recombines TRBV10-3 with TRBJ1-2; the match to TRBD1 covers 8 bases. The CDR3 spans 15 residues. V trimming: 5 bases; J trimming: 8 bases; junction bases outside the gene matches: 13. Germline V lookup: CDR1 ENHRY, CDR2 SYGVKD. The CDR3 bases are TGTGCCATCAGTACCCAAGCCCCCCAGGGGGCAGGCTACACCTTC. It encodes CAISTQAPQGAGYTF.

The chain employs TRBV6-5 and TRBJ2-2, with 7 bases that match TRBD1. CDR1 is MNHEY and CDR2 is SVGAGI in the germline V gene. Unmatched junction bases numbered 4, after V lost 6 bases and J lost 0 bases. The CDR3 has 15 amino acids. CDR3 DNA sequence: TGTGCCAGCAGAACCGGGACAGCGAACACCGGGGAGCTGTTTTTT. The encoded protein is CASRTGTANTGELFF.

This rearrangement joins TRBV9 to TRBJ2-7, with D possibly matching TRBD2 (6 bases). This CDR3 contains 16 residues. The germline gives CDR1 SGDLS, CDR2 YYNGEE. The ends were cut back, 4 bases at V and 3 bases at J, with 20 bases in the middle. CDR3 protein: CASSIGQRAQFYEQYF. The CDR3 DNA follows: TGTGCCAGCAGCATCGGTCAGCGGGCCCAGTTCTACGAGCAGTACTTC.

This chain's CDR3 is CATSDLDRDHGYTF. CDR3 nucleotides: TGTGCCACCAGTGATCTTGACAGGGACCATGGCTACACCTTC. The rearrangement joins TRBV24-1 to TRBJ1-2; 7 nucleotides align to TRBD1. The germline V gene encodes CDR1 KGHDR and CDR2 SFDVKD. There are 14 residues in the CDR3. The ends lost 3 bases at V and 6 bases at J; junction bases unmatched: 6.

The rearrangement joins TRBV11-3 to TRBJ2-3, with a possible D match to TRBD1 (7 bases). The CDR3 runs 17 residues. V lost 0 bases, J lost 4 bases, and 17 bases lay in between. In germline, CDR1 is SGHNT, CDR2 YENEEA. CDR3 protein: CASSLDRGGGIADTQYF. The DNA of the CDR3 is TGTGCCAGCAGCTTAGATCGAGGAGGGGGCATCGCAGATACGCAGTATTTT. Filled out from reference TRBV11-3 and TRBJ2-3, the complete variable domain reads EAGVVQSPRYKIIEKKQPVAFWCNPISGHNTLYWYLQNLGQGPELLIRYENEEAVDDSQLPKDRFSAERLKGVDSTLKIQPAELGDSAVYLCASSLDRGGGIADTQYFGPGTRLTVL.

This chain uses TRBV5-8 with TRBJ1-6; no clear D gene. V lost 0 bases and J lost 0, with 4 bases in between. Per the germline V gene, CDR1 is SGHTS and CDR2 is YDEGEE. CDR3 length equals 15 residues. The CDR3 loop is CASSLGSSYNSPLHF. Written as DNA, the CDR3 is TGTGCCAGCAGCTTGGGCAGCTCCTATAATTCACCCCTCCACTTT.

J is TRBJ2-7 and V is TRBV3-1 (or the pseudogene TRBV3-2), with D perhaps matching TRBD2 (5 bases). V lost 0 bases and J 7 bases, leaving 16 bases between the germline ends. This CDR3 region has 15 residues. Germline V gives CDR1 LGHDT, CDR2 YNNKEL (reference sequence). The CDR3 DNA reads TGTGCCAGCAGCCAAGAACCGAGACCCGGACTGGAGCAGTACTTC. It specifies CASSQEPRPGLEQYF.

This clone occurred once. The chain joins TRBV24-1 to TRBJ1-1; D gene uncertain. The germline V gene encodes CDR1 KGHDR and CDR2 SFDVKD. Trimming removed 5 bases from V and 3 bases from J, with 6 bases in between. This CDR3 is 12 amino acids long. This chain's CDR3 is CATSARDTEAFF. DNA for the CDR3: TGTGCCACCAGTGCAAGAGACACTGAAGCTTTCTTT.

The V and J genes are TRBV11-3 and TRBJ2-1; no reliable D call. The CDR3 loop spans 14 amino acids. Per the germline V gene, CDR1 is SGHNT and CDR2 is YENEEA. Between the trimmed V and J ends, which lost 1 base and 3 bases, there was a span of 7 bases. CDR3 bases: TGTGCCAGCAGCTTAGTCCCAAACTACAATGAGCAGTTCTTC. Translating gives CASSLVPNYNEQFF.